This paragraph covers one T cell receptor (beta chain) sequence. The target antigen is unknown. TCRdb's copy holds only in-frame clones and misses some; the assay was immunoSEQ multiplex PCR. Of approximately 180,000 clones detected, approximately 90% appear once; the ten largest clones hold around 4.5%. The CDR3 covers 14 residues. The germline V gene has CDR1 SEHNR and CDR2 FQNEAQ (reference sequence). Deletions cut 5 bases from V and 0 bases from J, with 9 bases between. This specimen belongs to a study of T cell responses to AZD1222 COVID-19 vaccine. Findings and limits, study-wide: Donors, mostly white British, included more females; clonal diversity was possibly underestimated. Baseline seropositivity occurred in only a handful of AZD1222 recipients. Unmutated variant regions are reportedly the target of nearly half of TCRs that are spike-specific.

This receptor was obtained from an adult who received the MenACWY meningococcal vaccine as a control. The chain links TRBV7-9 to TRBJ2-3; TRBD2 is a possible D gene (6 bases). Source: peripheral blood, taken 28 days after the second dose of the MenACWY control vaccine. This CDR3 is CASSLGLSTDTQYF. CDR3 DNA sequence: TGTGCCAGCAGCCTGGGACTTAGCACAGATACGCAGTATTTT.